The 26 T cell receptor beta chains given below trace back to one sample, sequenced in a study of shared clonotypes between healthy human individuals. Clones were read by immunoSEQ multiplex PCR, and TCRdb kept only the in-frame ones, dropping some. The sample comprises about 2.3 million clones, roughly 93% of which are singletons, and 0.39% rests with the top ten. Input material: naive CD4+ T cells from PBMCs. Subset here: CD45RA+ positively selected. All receptors come from a man between 18 and 35 years old in good health. Some clones in this sample may be carry-over from other donors' samples.

The chain combines TRBV30 with TRBJ2-7, with a tentative D call TRBD1 (5 bases). Germline V gene lookup returns CDR1 GTSNPN and CDR2 SVGIG (reference sequence). Trimming took 1 base from V and 5 from J, leaving 12 bases between them. CDR3 size: 13 residues. Here the CDR3 DNA reads TGTGCCTGGAGTGGAAGACAGTCTGACGAGCAGTACTTC. Amino acid sequence: CAWSGRQSDEQYF.

CDR3 sequence (DNA): TGTGCCAGCAGTGACGGACAGGGCTCCTACGAGCAGTACTTC. Translating gives CASSDGQGSYEQYF. This rearrangement joins TRBV25-1 to TRBJ2-7, with 8 bases identical to TRBD1. Looked up from germline, CDR1 is MGHDK and CDR2 is SYGVNS. The CDR3 is 14 residues long. Unmatched junction bases numbered 1, after V lost 3 bases and J lost 0 bases.

This clone was observed a single time. The chain joins TRBV7-9 to TRBJ2-1; D call uncertain. This CDR3 is 13 amino acids long. Trimming took 5 bases from V and 0 from J, leaving 5 bases between them. The V gene's germline CDR1 is SEHNR and CDR2 FQNEAQ (reference sequence). CDR3 DNA: TGTGCCAGCAGCCCCCCCTCCTACAATGAGCAGTTCTTC. Translated: CASSPPSYNEQFF.

Of note for this clone: Other DNA sequences of this sample code for an identical CDR3. The V and J genes are TRBV25-1 and TRBJ2-7; D unresolved. The CDR3 covers 11 residues. From germline, CDR1 is MGHDK and CDR2 SYGVNS. V dropped 5 bases and J dropped 1 base, with 3 bases sitting between them. The CDR3 loop reads CASSRSYEQYF. Written as DNA, the CDR3 is TGTGCCAGCAGTCGGTCCTACGAGCAGTACTTC.

V and J are TRBV28 and TRBJ1-2; D gene ambiguous. V was clipped by 8 bases and J by 5 bases, with 12 bases between them. The CDR3 is 12 amino acids. The germline V gene has CDR1 MDHEN and CDR2 SYDVKM. Here the CDR3 DNA reads TGTGCCAGCTCCCTCGATAAGTATGGCTACACCTTC. It translates to CASSLDKYGYTF.

The V gene is TRBV10-3, the J gene TRBJ2-7, with a weak D call TRBD2 (6 bases). The CDR3 sequence is 15 residues long. In germline, CDR1 is ENHRY, CDR2 SYGVKD. V was cut by 1 base and J by 9 bases, with 19 bases left in between. The CDR3 loop is CAISELGLGGDVQYF. The CDR3 nucleotides read TGTGCCATCAGTGAGTTGGGACTGGGTGGGGATGTGCAGTACTTC.

This chain's CDR3 is CASTERYSYGYTF. CDR3 in DNA: TGTGCCAGCACAGAAAGGTACAGCTATGGCTACACCTTC. The chain uses TRBV2 and TRBJ1-2; D ambiguous. Germline CDR1 SNHLY, CDR2 FYNNEI. V was clipped by 7 bases and J by 4 bases, with 13 bases between them. This CDR3 contains 13 residues.

The chain employs TRBV6-6 and TRBJ2-1; 10 bases align to TRBD1. Trimming cost V 2 bases and J 7 bases; bases outside gene matches: 8. Germline-derived CDR1 and CDR2 are MNHNY and SVGAGI (reference sequence). There are 16 residues in the CDR3. CDR3: CASSYPPGQGRNEQFF. The CDR3, as DNA: TGTGCCAGCAGTTACCCTCCGGGACAGGGGAGGAATGAGCAGTTCTTC.

The V call is TRBV10-1, the J call TRBJ2-1; 11 bases are shared with TRBD2. This CDR3 region has 17 residues. V lost 1 base and J lost 2; bases outside the gene matches: 4. The germline V gene has CDR1 WNHNN and CDR2 SYGVQD (reference sequence). For the CDR3, the DNA is TGCGCCAGCAGTGAGTGGACTAGCGGGCTCACCTACAATGAGCAGTTCTTC. It is translated as CASSEWTSGLTYNEQFF.

The chain couples TRBV6-4 to TRBJ2-1; 10 positions agree with TRBD2. Germline V gene data show CDR1 as MRHNA and CDR2 as SNTAGT. The CDR3 consists of 14 residues. V trimming: 3 bases; J trimming: 6 bases; junction bases outside the gene matches: 2. The CDR3 here is CASSEAGGANEQFF. The CDR3 DNA is TGTGCCAGCAGTGAAGCGGGAGGGGCCAATGAGCAGTTCTTC.

With regard to this clone: Other nucleotide sequences from this sample produce the same CDR3. The V gene is TRBV18, the J gene TRBJ2-7, with 8 nucleotides matching TRBD1. V shed 3 bases and J 6 bases; nucleotides not matched to a gene: 4. CDR1 is KGHSH, CDR2 LQKENI, per germline. CDR3 length: 13 residues. For the CDR3, the DNA is TGTGCCAGCTCACCTGGACAGGGTGGCGAGCAGTACTTC. This sequence encodes CASSPGQGGEQYF. Full variable domain (remainder filled in from reference TRBV18 and TRBJ2-7): NAGVMQNPRHLVRRRGQEARLRCSPMKGHSHVYWYRQLPEEGLKFMVYLQKENIIDESGMPKERFSAEFPKEGPSILRIQQVVRGDSAAYFCASSPGQGGEQYFGPGTRLTVT.

The V call is TRBV4-1, the J call TRBJ1-4, with 9 positions matching TRBD1. This CDR3 has 16 residues. Per germline, CDR1 MGHRA and CDR2 YSYEKL. V lost 2 bases to trimming and J lost 8 bases; unmatched junction nucleotides: 9. The CDR3 DNA is TGCGCCAGCAGCCAACGCTGGGACAGGGTGGACGAAAAACTGTTTTTT. Protein sequence: CASSQRWDRVDEKLFF.

The CDR3: CSVARTVDSYEQYF. CDR3 in DNA: TGCAGCGTCGCCCGAACAGTCGACTCCTACGAGCAGTACTTC. The V gene is TRBV29-1, the J gene TRBJ2-7; D call uncertain. V dropped 6 bases and J dropped 0 bases, with 15 bases sitting between them. The CDR3 sequence is 14 residues long. Germline V gene data show CDR1 as SQVTM and CDR2 as ANQGSEA.

This sequence joins TRBV7-9 and TRBJ1-2; D is possibly TRBD1 (6 bases). Germline V gene sequence: CDR1 SEHNR, CDR2 FQNEAQ (reference sequence). V lost 1 base and J 4 bases, leaving 13 bases between the germline ends. This CDR3 region has 15 residues. In DNA form, the CDR3 reads TGTGCCAGCAGCTTAGATCCGGGCAGGGGCTATGGCTACACCTTC. Protein product: CASSLDPGRGYGYTF.

The genes are TRBV6-5 and TRBJ1-2; 12 bases agree with TRBD1. The CDR3 is 14 amino acids. Germline CDR1 and CDR2: MNHEY and SVGAGI. With V trimmed by 7 bases and J by 7 bases, 7 bases remained unmatched. The CDR3 region has the DNA TGTGCCAGCACCGGGGACAGGGGGCGCCTTGGCTACACCTTC. Its protein product is CASTGDRGRLGYTF.

J is TRBJ2-1 and V is TRBV7-3; D unclear. This CDR3 has 14 residues. Germline CDR1 is SGHTA and CDR2 is FQGTGA. Deletions cut 5 bases from V and 6 bases from J, with 14 bases between. DNA of the CDR3: TGTGCCAGCAGCCCGGAAGACGGAACCAATGAGCAGTTCTTC. It is translated as CASSPEDGTNEQFF.

The V and J genes are TRBV19 and TRBJ2-3; tentatively, D is TRBD2 (5 bases). This CDR3 is built from 14 residues. V lost 4 bases to trimming and J lost 5 bases, with 13 bases between them. In germline, CDR1 is LNHDA, CDR2 SQIVND (reference sequence). The CDR3 region is CASSTRGSVDTQYF. The CDR3 DNA sequence: TGTGCCAGTAGTACCCGGGGTAGCGTAGATACGCAGTATTTT.

This clone has a single count. This chain joins TRBV9 and TRBJ2-5, with D perhaps assigned TRBD1 or TRBD2 (5 bases each). V gave up 3 bases and J gave up 5 bases, with 17 bases separating them. This CDR3 is built from 15 residues. Germline loops: CDR1 SGDLS, CDR2 YYNGEE. In DNA, the CDR3 is TGTGCCAGCAGCGCGACGGTAGGGACGGGGGAGACCCAGTACTTC. It is translated as CASSATVGTGETQYF.

This chain joins TRBV29-1 and TRBJ2-7; D assignment may be TRBD1 or TRBD2 (5 bases each). The germline CDR1 and CDR2 sequences are SQVTM and ANQGSEA. This CDR3 is 14 amino acids long. V lost 4 bases and J lost 2, with 15 bases in between. The CDR3 loop is CSVARRDGTYEQYF. CDR3 sequence (DNA): TGCAGCGTTGCGCGACGGGACGGTACCTACGAGCAGTACTTC.

CDR3 sequence reads: CASSRGGADQETQYF. The CDR3 coding sequence is TGCGCCAGCAGCCGAGGGGGAGCGGATCAAGAGACCCAGTACTTC. This chain links TRBV4-1 with TRBJ2-5, with a weak D call TRBD1 (6 bases). The CDR3 covers 15 residues. V lost 4 bases and J lost 2, with 14 bases in between. Germline assignment: CDR1 MGHRA and CDR2 YSYEKL.

Only one count was recorded for this clone. V is TRBV6-6 and J is TRBJ1-2, with D possibly matching TRBD1 (6 bases). Germline V CDR1 and CDR2: MNHNY, SVGAGI (reference sequence). Trimming removed 4 bases at V and 7 bases at J, with 13 bases between. The CDR3 totals 13 residues. CDR3 nucleotides: TGTGCCAGCAGTTCCCGGCCAGGGGTTGGCTACACCTTC. As protein: CASSSRPGVGYTF.

The V and J genes are TRBV5-1 and TRBJ2-5, with 12 nucleotides matching TRBD2. Germline V gene lookup returns CDR1 SGHRS and CDR2 YFSETQ. This CDR3 spans 16 amino acids. V lost 4 bases and J lost 4; bases outside the gene matches: 8. The CDR3 DNA follows: TGCGCCAGCAGCCCCAGACTAGCGGGAGTAGGAGAGACCCAGTACTTC. It yields the protein CASSPRLAGVGETQYF.

This chain links TRBV10-3 with TRBJ1-2, with 11 bases lining up with TRBD1. Germline V gene sequence: CDR1 ENHRY, CDR2 SYGVKD. Trimming removed 3 bases from V and 2 bases from J; junction bases left unmatched: 5. This CDR3 contains 16 residues. This CDR3 reads CAISDTGTGGNYGYTF. CDR3 DNA sequence: TGTGCCATCAGTGATACTGGGACAGGGGGGAACTATGGCTACACCTTC.

The V call is TRBV30, the J call TRBJ2-5; TRBD1 aligns across 7 bases. The germline CDR1 and CDR2 sequences are GTSNPN and SVGIG (reference sequence). This CDR3 has 15 residues. The V segment lost 0 bases and the J segment 4 bases; nucleotides outside the gene matches: 8. The CDR3 sequence is CAWSVAGQERETQYF. The CDR3 DNA follows: TGTGCCTGGAGTGTCGCCGGACAGGAGCGAGAGACCCAGTACTTC. The full variable domain, with the rest looked up from reference TRBV30 and TRBJ2-5, is SQTIHQWPATLVQPVGSPLSLECTVEGTSNPNLYWYRQAAGRGLQLLFYSVGIGQISSEVPQNLSASRPQDRQFILSSKKLLLSDSGFYLCAWSVAGQERETQYFGPGTRLLVL.

This clone was detected only once. The gene calls are TRBV4-1 and TRBJ1-5; D may be TRBD1 (5 bases). Germline CDR1 MGHRA, CDR2 YSYEKL. Trimming cost V 2 bases and J 5 bases, with 19 bases left between them. The CDR3 loop spans 17 amino acids. The CDR3 DNA reads as TGCGCCAGCAGCCAACCCTCGGGGGGGGAGGAGGATCAGCCCCAGCATTTT. It encodes CASSQPSGGEEDQPQHF.

The genes are TRBV2 and TRBJ2-1, with a weak D call TRBD2 (5 bases). V was clipped by 4 bases and J by 2 bases, with 9 bases between them. The CDR3 extends over 14 amino acids. In germline, CDR1 is SNHLY, CDR2 FYNNEI. The CDR3 sequence is CASSGLLAYNEQFF. The CDR3 bases are TGTGCCAGCAGTGGGCTACTAGCCTACAATGAGCAGTTCTTC. Full variable domain (outside the CDR3, taken from reference TRBV2 and TRBJ2-1): EPEVTQTPSHQVTQMGQEVILRCVPISNHLYFYWYRQILGQKVEFLVSFYNNEISEKSEIFDDQFSVERPDGSNFTLKIRSTKLEDSAMYFCASSGLLAYNEQFFGPGTRLTVL.